The rows below give T cell receptor beta chains drawn from one sample of a study of human T cells and chemical hapten exposure. TCRdb passed the RACE reads through MiXCR, listing each CDR3 protein once. The table includes 360,000 or so distinct CDR3 sequences, about 6.3% detected once. The input for sequencing was whole blood, taken in connection with sensitization to the hapten diphenylcyclopropenone (DPC). The receptors come from a woman between 18 and 29 years old with alopecia areata. Some clones in this sample may be carry-over from other donors' samples. Each CDR3 is given with its conserved first and last residue. The order of the fields is clone size, D gene, J gene, V gene, CDR3 DNA, CDR3 protein. A D gene is named only where the DNA matches it firmly. Size values are once, few and many counts, or a class for expanded clones, and some rows have none.

abundance: few
d_gene: TRBD2
j_gene: TRBJ2-3
v_gene: TRBV7-8
CDR3nt: TGTGCCAGCAGCTTAGCGAGGGTAGCGGGGGGGCTGGGAGATACGCAGTATTTT
CDR3aa: CASSLARVAGGLGDTQYF

abundance: few
d_gene: -
j_gene: TRBJ1-4
v_gene: TRBV4-2
CDR3nt: TGTGCCAGCAGAAATGAGGTGGGGGAAAAACTGTTTTTT
CDR3aa: CASRNEVGEKLFF

abundance: -
d_gene: TRBD1
j_gene: TRBJ1-6
v_gene: TRBV27
CDR3nt: TGTGCCAGCAGTTTATCCGGTACAGGGGGTAATTCACCCCTCCACTTT
CDR3aa: CASSLSGTGGNSPLHF

abundance: -
d_gene: -
j_gene: TRBJ1-1
v_gene: TRBV7-6
CDR3nt: TGTGCCAGCAGCTCTTCCGACAGACAAGAAGCTTTCTTT
CDR3aa: CASSSSDRQEAFF

abundance: few
d_gene: -
j_gene: TRBJ1-5
v_gene: TRBV18
CDR3nt: TGTGCCAGCTCCCAAGGTCTCGGGGTGATTCAGCCCCAGCATTTT
CDR3aa: CASSQGLGVIQPQHF

abundance: many
d_gene: -
j_gene: TRBJ1-2
v_gene: TRBV4-1
CDR3nt: TGCGCCAGCAGCCAAGTCACAGGGAATAACTATGGCTACACCTTC
CDR3aa: CASSQVTGNNYGYTF

abundance: -
d_gene: TRBD1
j_gene: TRBJ2-2
v_gene: TRBV4-3
CDR3nt: TGCGCCAGCAGCCAAGATCGACAGGGCAGGGAGCTGTTTTTT
CDR3aa: CASSQDRQGRELFF

abundance: many
d_gene: TRBD1
j_gene: TRBJ1-4
v_gene: TRBV18
CDR3nt: TGTGCCAGCTCACCCGGGACAGGGATCGTCAATGAAAAACTGTTTTTT
CDR3aa: CASSPGTGIVNEKLFF

abundance: many
d_gene: -
j_gene: TRBJ1-4
v_gene: TRBV6-5
CDR3nt: TGTGCCAGCAGTCCAGGGGCCGCAAGGGAAAAACTGTTTTTT
CDR3aa: CASSPGAAREKLFF

abundance: -
d_gene: -
j_gene: TRBJ2-3
v_gene: TRBV7-3
CDR3nt: TGTGCCAGCAGCCCCATCTCAGGGTCTGGTACGCAGTATTTT
CDR3aa: CASSPISGSGTQYF

abundance: -
d_gene: -
j_gene: TRBJ1-2
v_gene: TRBV4-3
CDR3nt: TGCGCCAGCAGCCAACGATGCCAGTGTGGTGTGTCGAACGGCTACACCTTC
CDR3aa: CASSQRCQCGVSNGYTF

abundance: -
d_gene: -
j_gene: TRBJ2-5
v_gene: TRBV9
CDR3nt: TGTGCCAGCAGCGTTTTTCAGCAAGAGACCCAGTACTTC
CDR3aa: CASSVFQQETQYF

abundance: many
d_gene: -
j_gene: TRBJ1-3
v_gene: TRBV6-5
CDR3nt: TGTGCCAGCCATTTTGGCGACACCATATATTTT
CDR3aa: CASHFGDTIYF

abundance: many
d_gene: -
j_gene: TRBJ2-7
v_gene: TRBV12-3/TRBV12-4
CDR3nt: TGTGCCAGCAACAAGGCGGGCTACGAGCAGTACTTC
CDR3aa: CASNKAGYEQYF